This T cell receptor beta chain was recorded in a study of CD8 T cells in Susac syndrome. J gave up 4 bases and V 5 bases, and 11 bases lay outside the gene matches. Per germline, CDR1 MDHEN and CDR2 SYDVKM. The CDR3 contains 16 residues. Reverse transcription of roughly 0.5 to 1 ug RNA used random hexamers. The method of amplification for TCR beta CDR3 was immunoSEQ multiplex PCR, covering 54 Vbeta and 13 Jbeta. TCRdb re-analysed the immunoSEQ multiplex PCR reads in MiXCR, keeping a single row per CDR3 protein. The sample lists approximately 94,000 distinct CDR3 sequences; 95% were seen once. The rearrangement joins TRBV28 to TRBJ2-7, with 10 bases fitting TRBD1. The TCR comes from a human donor with Susac syndrome. The sample was CD8+ T cells from PBMCs. The CDR3 here is CASSPHLGQGMYEQYF. DNA of the CDR3: TGTGCCAGCAGTCCGCACTTGGGACAGGGGATGTACGAGCAGTACTTC.